This T cell receptor beta chain was retrieved from a study of graft-versus-host responses after intestinal transplantation. Study-level results: Some GvH clones appeared in ileal mucosa or blood before recipient bone marrow. Allografts from individuals with graft-donor T cell macrochimerism displayed high graft-versus-host to host-versus-graft clonal ratios.

V was cut by 5 bases and J by 5 bases, with 21 bases left in between. The CDR3 extends over 16 amino acids. The V gene's germline CDR1 is SGHTA and CDR2 FQGTGA. Comments on this clone: Its cognate antigen is unknown.

Only in-frame clones appear in the TCRdb table, and some are missing; sequencing was by immunoSEQ multiplex PCR. Of over 80,000 clones in the sample, roughly 89% are singletons; the top ten hold more than 0.15%. The receptor was isolated from a human donor who was the organ donor for an intestinal transplant. The rearrangement joins TRBV7-3 to TRBJ2-5, with D possibly matching TRBD2 (6 bases). The sample was unstimulated CD4+ T cells sorted from spleen or lymph node cells, taken before transplant. CDR3 residues: CASSRGASGLAETQYF. In nucleotides, the CDR3 is TGTGCCAGCAGCCGCGGGGCTAGTGGATTAGCGGAGACCCAGTACTTC. Complete variable domain (other parts from reference TRBV7-3 and TRBJ2-5): GAGVSQTPSNKVTEKGKYVELRCDPISGHTALYWYRQSLGQGPEFLIYFQGTGAADDSGLPNDRFFAVRPEGSVSTLKIQRTERGDSAVYLCASSRGASGLAETQYFGPGTRLLVL.